The 26 T cell receptor beta chains below were found in one sample sequenced in a study of T cells in Graves' hyperthyroidism and ophthalmopathy. RNA transcripts yielded amplified TCR beta CDR3 regions. A set of HTBI primers served as the primers for a first-round RT-PCR of the TCR CDR3. TCRdb analysed the multiplex PCR reads with MiXCR anew, one entry per CDR3 protein. The sample consists of about 210,000 distinct CDR3 sequences, roughly 18% of them appearing once. The sample consisted of blood. These receptors originate from a man aged 35 to 55 with Graves' hyperthyroidism.

This clonotype was found many times. The CDR3 here is CASSQRPGVGTPLHF. The DNA for the CDR3 is TGTGCCAGCAGCCAACGCCCTGGGGTGGGAACACCCCTCCACTTT. The chain is built from TRBV3-2 and TRBJ1-6; the D segment call TRBD1 is taken from the table without a DNA check. TRBV3-2 is marked as a pseudogene. CDR3 length: 15 amino acids.

In this sample, this clonotype turned up many times. This chain joins TRBV5-1 and TRBJ2-7; 10 nucleotides align to TRBD2. The CDR3 has 16 amino acids. The V gene's germline CDR1 is SGHRS and CDR2 YFSETQ. Trimming removed 0 bases from V and 2 bases from J; junction bases left unmatched: 5. The CDR3 protein is CASSLGVSGGTYEQYF. CDR3 DNA sequence: TGCGCCAGCAGCTTGGGGGTTAGCGGGGGGACCTACGAGCAGTACTTC.

This clonotype was observed at least ten times. This sequence joins TRBV7-8 and TRBJ2-1; TRBD2 matches at 10 bases. The germline CDR1 and CDR2 sequences are SGHVS and FQNEAQ. The V and J ends lost 1 base and 7 bases, in that order; junction bases with no gene match: 7. The CDR3 is 16 residues long. DNA for the CDR3: TGTGCCAGCAGCTTAGGGGTAGCGGGGGGCGGGAATGAGCAGTTCTTC. Encoded protein: CASSLGVAGGGNEQFF.

This clonotype was found many times. The chain recombines TRBV5-1 with TRBJ1-1; D unclear. The germline gives CDR1 SGHRS, CDR2 YFSETQ. Trimming removed 4 bases from V and 1 base from J, with 8 bases in between. The CDR3 covers 13 residues. This CDR3 reads CASSRLENTEAFF. The CDR3 DNA is TGCGCCAGCAGCCGCCTAGAGAACACTGAAGCTTTCTTT.

This clonotype was detected ten times or more. This chain's CDR3 is CASSHQSNQPQHF. CDR3 DNA: TGTGCCAGCAGTCACCAGAGCAATCAGCCCCAGCATTTT. This chain joins TRBV2 and TRBJ1-5; no definite D call. Germline values: CDR1 SNHLY, CDR2 FYNNEI. The CDR3 contains 13 residues. Trimming took off 5 bases at V and 1 base at J, with 6 bases between the two ends.

This clonotype has a handful of counts. The gene calls are TRBV29-1 and TRBJ1-2; D call uncertain. Germline V gene lookup returns CDR1 SQVTM and CDR2 ANQGSEA. V lost 2 bases, J lost 2 bases, and 6 bases lay in between. The CDR3 consists of 12 residues. CDR3 residues: CSVERPNYGYTF. The CDR3 nucleotides read TGCAGCGTTGAAAGGCCGAACTATGGCTACACCTTC.

This clonotype was detected many times. The chain carries TRBV10-3 and TRBJ2-7, with TRBD2 matching over 11 bases. The CDR3 has 14 amino acids. V lost 4 bases to trimming and J lost 6 bases; unmatched junction nucleotides: 5. Germline lookup yields CDR1 ENHRY and CDR2 SYGVKD. As DNA, the CDR3 is TGTGCCATCAGTGTTGTAGCGGGGGGGCGCGAGCAGTACTTC. Translated: CAISVVAGGREQYF.

V is TRBV5-1 and J is TRBJ1-1, with TRBD1 as a possible D gene (6 bases). Trimming shortened V by 6 bases and J by 0 bases, and 9 bases separated the two germline ends. The CDR3 consists of 13 residues. Germline V gives CDR1 SGHRS, CDR2 YFSETQ. In DNA, the CDR3 is TGCGCCAGCATCGGACAGCTGAACACTGAAGCTTTCTTT. As protein: CASIGQLNTEAFF.

This clonotype was counted at least ten times. V gene TRBV30 combines with J gene TRBJ2-5; 7 nucleotides agree with TRBD2. Losses at the gene ends were 5 bases for V and 1 base for J; bases not matched to a gene: 4. The CDR3 is 13 amino acids. In germline, CDR1 is GTSNPN, CDR2 SVGIG (reference sequence). CDR3 protein: CAWGAGLQETQYF. DNA of the CDR3: TGTGCCTGGGGAGCGGGGCTCCAAGAGACCCAGTACTTC. Supplemented by reference TRBV30 and TRBJ2-5, the full variable domain reads SQTIHQWPATLVQPVGSPLSLECTVEGTSNPNLYWYRQAAGRGLQLLFYSVGIGQISSEVPQNLSASRPQDRQFILSSKKLLLSDSGFYLCAWGAGLQETQYFGPGTRLLVL.

There are a few counts of this clonotype. V is TRBV7-9 and J is TRBJ2-1; either TRBD1 or TRBD2 may fit D (5 bases each). CDR3 length: 11 residues. Per the germline V gene, CDR1 is SEHNR and CDR2 is FQNEAQ (reference sequence). The V end was cut by 5 bases, the J end by 15 bases, with 14 bases between. The CDR3 sequence: CASSPALGPFF. The CDR3 DNA sequence: TGTGCCAGCAGCCCCGCCCTGGGACCGTTCTTC.

This clonotype was found a few times. The gene calls are TRBV6-9 and TRBJ1-3; D not certain. The germline CDR1 and CDR2 sequences are MNHGY and SVAAGI. The germline V and J ends were trimmed by 3 bases and 1 base, with 7 bases remaining between them. The CDR3 sequence is 14 residues long. The CDR3 DNA reads TGTGCCAGCAGTTACGTTAGATCTGGAAACACCATATATTTT. This codes for CASSYVRSGNTIYF.

This clonotype was seen many times. This sequence joins TRBV24-1 and TRBJ2-1, with D possibly TRBD1 on 8 matching bases. In germline, CDR1 is KGHDR, CDR2 SFDVKD. The CDR3 is made up of 16 amino acids. V was pared by 3 bases and J by 6 bases, with 17 bases between. The CDR3 is CATSDLGQGGFNEQFF. In DNA form, the CDR3 reads TGTGCCACCAGTGATCTCGGACAGGGAGGGTTCAATGAGCAGTTCTTC.

The gene calls are TRBV24-1 and TRBJ1-5; the D gene is possibly TRBD1 (6 bases). Per the germline V gene, CDR1 is KGHDR and CDR2 is SFDVKD. Trimming cost V 9 bases and J 7 bases, with 15 bases left between them. The CDR3 runs 13 residues. CDR3 bases: TGTGCCACCGGTCAGGGGTACGAACAGCCCCAGCATTTT. It specifies CATGQGYEQPQHF.

This clonotype was found many times. The chain employs TRBV18 and TRBJ1-1, with a weak D call TRBD1 (5 bases). CDR3 length: 16 amino acids. V dropped 4 bases and J dropped 1 base, with 16 bases sitting between them. Germline loops: CDR1 KGHSH, CDR2 LQKENI. The CDR3 DNA follows: TGTGCCAGCTCACTTTTTCAGGGAGAGGGGAACACTGAAGCTTTCTTT. This translates into CASSLFQGEGNTEAFF.

This clonotype has more than one count but fewer than ten. The gene calls are TRBV5-1 and TRBJ1-1, with a possible D match to TRBD1 (5 bases). CDR3 size: 15 residues. Germline V gene sequence: CDR1 SGHRS, CDR2 YFSETQ. The V gene lost 1 base and the J gene lost 1 base, with 11 bases spanning the gap. This CDR3 reads CASSLWAGWNTEAFF. Written as DNA, the CDR3 is TGCGCCAGCAGCTTGTGGGCAGGGTGGAACACTGAAGCTTTCTTT.

This clonotype was counted ten times or more. The chain couples TRBV7-6 to TRBJ1-2, with 7 bases fitting TRBD1. The CDR3 covers 13 residues. Germline CDR1 SGHVS, CDR2 FNYEAQ. V was pared by 5 bases and J by 2 bases, with 2 bases of the junction left unmatched. The DNA for the CDR3 is TGTGCCAGCAGCCCGACAGGGAACTATGGCTACACCTTC. Its protein is CASSPTGNYGYTF.

This clonotype was seen a few times. This chain joins TRBV29-1 and TRBJ1-1, with D uncertain. The CDR3 covers 12 residues. The germline V gene encodes CDR1 SQVTM and CDR2 ANQGSEA. Trimming stripped 6 bases from V and 0 bases from J, with 8 bases between. The chain's CDR3 is CSVKRMNTEAFF. For the CDR3, the DNA is TGCAGCGTCAAAAGGATGAACACTGAAGCTTTCTTT.

Comment on this clonotype: A much larger clonotype is one base distant, so this may be a read error. The chain uses TRBV6-9 and TRBJ2-7; D might be TRBD1 (6 bases). CDR3 length: 13 residues. The V gene's germline CDR1 is MNHGY and CDR2 SVAAGI. The CDR3 region has the DNA TGTGCCAGCAGTTACGGGACAAACTACGAGCTGTACTTC. It specifies CASSYGTNYELYF.

This clonotype was seen a few times. CDR3 coding DNA: TGCAGTGCTAGAGTTCTCCGGTCTGGGAGCAATCAGCCCCAGCATTTT. It translates to CSARVLRSGSNQPQHF. The chain couples TRBV20-1 to TRBJ1-5; D is unresolved. CDR3 size: 16 residues. Germline CDR1 is DFQATT and CDR2 is SNEGSKA (reference sequence). V lost 1 base and J 1 base, leaving 14 bases between the germline ends.

The rearrangement joins TRBV5-1 to TRBJ2-7; 10 bases are a match to TRBD1. After removal of 3 bases from V and 3 bases from J, the junction contained 3 bases not matched to a gene. This CDR3 spans 14 amino acids. Germline V CDR1 and CDR2: SGHRS, YFSETQ. DNA for the CDR3: TGCGCCAGCAGCTGGACAGGGGGGGACTACGAGCAGTACTTC. It translates to CASSWTGGDYEQYF.

This clonotype came up a few times. The junction departs from germline at one end; a sequencing error may be responsible. The genes are TRBV5-6 and TRBJ2-7; 7 bases are shared with TRBD1. The CDR3 consists of 15 residues. The germline CDR1 and CDR2 sequences are SGHDT and YYEEEE. Here the CDR3 reads CANSPGTESSYEQYF. The CDR3 DNA sequence: TGTGCCAACAGCCCAGGGACAGAAAGCTCCTACGAGCAGTACTTC.

The V call is TRBV7-8, the J call TRBJ2-5; TRBD2 might be the D (5 bases). CDR3 length: 14 amino acids. The V and J ends lost 5 bases and 2 bases respectively, with 12 bases between them. CDR1 and CDR2 (germline): SGHVS, FQNEAQ. The DNA of the CDR3 is TGTGCCAGCAGCCTGCGGGCGATTCAAGAGACCCAGTACTTC. This gives the protein CASSLRAIQETQYF.

This clonotype has ten or more counts. The J gene is TRBJ1-6, the V gene TRBV2; D is perhaps TRBD1 (5 bases). In germline, CDR1 is SNHLY, CDR2 FYNNEI. V was trimmed by 6 bases and J by 4 bases, leaving 13 bases between them. The CDR3 runs 15 residues. CDR3 loop: CASSALRGYNSPLHF. The CDR3 DNA follows: TGTGCCAGCAGCGCCCTCCGGGGGTATAATTCACCCCTCCACTTT.

This clonotype appeared a few times. J is TRBJ1-2 and V is TRBV3-1; D not certain. V dropped 4 bases and J dropped 4 bases, with 13 bases sitting between them. CDR1 and CDR2 from the germline V gene are LGHDT and YNNKEL (reference sequence). This CDR3 is built from 14 residues. The CDR3: CASSPSFEGYGYTF. Here the CDR3 DNA reads TGTGCCAGCAGCCCCTCCTTTGAGGGCTATGGCTACACCTTC.

At least ten counts were recorded for this clonotype. The chain recombines TRBV5-1 with TRBJ2-1; 8 nucleotides agree with TRBD1. With V trimmed by 0 bases and J by 2 bases, 4 bases remained unmatched. The CDR3 consists of 16 residues. Germline CDR1 is SGHRS and CDR2 is YFSETQ. CDR3 sequence (DNA): TGCGCCAGCAGCTTGGGGACAGGGAAGACCTACAATGAGCAGTTCTTC. It yields the protein CASSLGTGKTYNEQFF.

This sequence joins TRBV7-2 and TRBJ2-3, with 7 bases aligning to TRBD2. Per the germline V gene, CDR1 is SGHTA and CDR2 is FQGNSA. CDR3 size: 17 residues. With 1 base clipped from V and 4 bases from J, the junction kept 11 bases outside the gene matches. The CDR3 DNA reads TGTGCCAGCAGCTTAGTTTTGGGCGGGGGTCGGGCAGATACGCAGTATTTT. This translates into CASSLVLGGGRADTQYF.